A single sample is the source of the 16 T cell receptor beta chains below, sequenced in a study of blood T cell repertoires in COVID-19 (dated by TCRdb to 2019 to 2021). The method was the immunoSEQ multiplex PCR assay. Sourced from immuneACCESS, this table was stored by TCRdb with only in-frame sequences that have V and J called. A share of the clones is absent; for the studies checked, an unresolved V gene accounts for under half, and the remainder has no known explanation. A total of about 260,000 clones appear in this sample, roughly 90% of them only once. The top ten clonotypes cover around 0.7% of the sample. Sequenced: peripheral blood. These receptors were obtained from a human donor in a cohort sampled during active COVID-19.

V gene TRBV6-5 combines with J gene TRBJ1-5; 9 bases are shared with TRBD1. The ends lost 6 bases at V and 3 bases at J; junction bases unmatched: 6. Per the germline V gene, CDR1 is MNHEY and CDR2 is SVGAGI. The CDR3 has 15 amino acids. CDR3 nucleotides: TGTGCCAGCAGCTCCGGACAGGGGAACAATCAGCCCCAGCATTTT. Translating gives CASSSGQGNNQPQHF.

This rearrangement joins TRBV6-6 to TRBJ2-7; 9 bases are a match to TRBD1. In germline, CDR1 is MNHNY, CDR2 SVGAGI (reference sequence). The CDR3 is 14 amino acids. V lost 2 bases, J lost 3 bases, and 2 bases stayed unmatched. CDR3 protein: CASSYPGQGYEQYF. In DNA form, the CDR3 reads TGTGCCAGCAGTTACCCGGGACAGGGCTACGAGCAGTACTTC.

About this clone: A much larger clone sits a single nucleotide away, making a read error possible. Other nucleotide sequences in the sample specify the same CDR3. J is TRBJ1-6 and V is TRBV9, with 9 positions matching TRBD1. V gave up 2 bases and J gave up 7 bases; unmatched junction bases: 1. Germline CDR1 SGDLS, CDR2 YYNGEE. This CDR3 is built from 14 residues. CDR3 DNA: TGTGCCAGCAGCGTCGGGACAGGGAATTCACCCCTCCACTTT. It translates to CASSVGTGNSPLHF.

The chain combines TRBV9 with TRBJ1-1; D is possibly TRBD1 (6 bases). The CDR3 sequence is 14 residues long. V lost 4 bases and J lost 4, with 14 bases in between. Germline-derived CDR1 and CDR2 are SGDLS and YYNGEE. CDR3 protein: CASSLMSDSTEAFF. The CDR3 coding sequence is TGTGCCAGCAGCCTGATGTCGGACAGCACTGAAGCTTTCTTT.

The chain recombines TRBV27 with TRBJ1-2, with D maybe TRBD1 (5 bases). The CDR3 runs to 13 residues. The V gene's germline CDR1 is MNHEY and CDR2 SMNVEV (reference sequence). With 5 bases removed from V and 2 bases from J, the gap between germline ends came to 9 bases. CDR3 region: CASSHDRNYGYTF. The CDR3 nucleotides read TGTGCCAGCAGTCACGACAGAAACTATGGCTACACCTTC.

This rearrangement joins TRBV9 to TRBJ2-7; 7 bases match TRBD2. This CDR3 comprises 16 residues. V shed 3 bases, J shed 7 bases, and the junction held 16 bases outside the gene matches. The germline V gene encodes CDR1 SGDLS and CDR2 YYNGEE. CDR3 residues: CASSGGFSGLRVEQYF. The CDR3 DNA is TGTGCCAGCAGCGGGGGTTTCTCGGGACTACGGGTGGAGCAGTACTTC.

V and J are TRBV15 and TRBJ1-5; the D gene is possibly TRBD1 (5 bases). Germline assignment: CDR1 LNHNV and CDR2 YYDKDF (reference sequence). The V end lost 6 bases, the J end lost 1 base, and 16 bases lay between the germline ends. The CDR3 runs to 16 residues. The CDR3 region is CATRPGGGRSNQPQHF. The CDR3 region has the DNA TGTGCCACCAGGCCCGGCGGGGGTCGGAGCAATCAGCCCCAGCATTTT.

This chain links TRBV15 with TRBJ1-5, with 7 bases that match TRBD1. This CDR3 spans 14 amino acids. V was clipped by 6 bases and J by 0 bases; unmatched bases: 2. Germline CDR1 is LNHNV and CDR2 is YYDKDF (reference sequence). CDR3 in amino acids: CATRDRRSNQPQHF. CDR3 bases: TGTGCCACCAGGGACAGGCGTAGCAATCAGCCCCAGCATTTT.

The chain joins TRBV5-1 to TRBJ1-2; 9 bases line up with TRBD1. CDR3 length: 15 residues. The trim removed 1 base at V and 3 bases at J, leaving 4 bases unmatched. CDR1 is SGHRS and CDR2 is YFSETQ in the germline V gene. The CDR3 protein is CASSLSGQGYYGYTF. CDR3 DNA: TGCGCCAGCAGCTTGTCGGGACAGGGATACTATGGCTACACCTTC.

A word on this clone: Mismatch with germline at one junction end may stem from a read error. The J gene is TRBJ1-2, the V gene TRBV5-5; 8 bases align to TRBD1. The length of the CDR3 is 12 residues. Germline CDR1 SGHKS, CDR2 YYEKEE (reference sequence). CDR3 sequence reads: CASSPMAGGASF. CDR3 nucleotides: TGTGCCAGCAGCCCCATGGCAGGGGGCGCCTCCTTC.

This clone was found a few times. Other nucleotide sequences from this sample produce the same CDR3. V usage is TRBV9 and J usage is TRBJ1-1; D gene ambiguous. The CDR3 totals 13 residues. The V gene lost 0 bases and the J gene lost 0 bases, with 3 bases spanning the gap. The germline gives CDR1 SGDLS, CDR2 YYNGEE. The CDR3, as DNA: TGTGCCAGCAGCGTAGCGGTGAACACTGAAGCTTTCTTT. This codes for CASSVAVNTEAFF. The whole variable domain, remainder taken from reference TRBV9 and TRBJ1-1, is DSGVTQTPKHLITATGQRVTLRCSPRSGDLSVYWYQQSLDQGLQFLIQYYNGEERAKGNILERFSAQQFPDLHSELNLSSLELGDSALYFCASSVAVNTEAFFGQGTRLTVV.

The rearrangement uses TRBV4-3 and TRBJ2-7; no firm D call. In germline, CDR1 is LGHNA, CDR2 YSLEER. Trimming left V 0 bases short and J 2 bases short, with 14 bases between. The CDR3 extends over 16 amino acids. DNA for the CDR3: TGCGCCAGCAGCCAAGATACCCCCGCCAGAACCTACGAGCAGTACTTC. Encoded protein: CASSQDTPARTYEQYF.

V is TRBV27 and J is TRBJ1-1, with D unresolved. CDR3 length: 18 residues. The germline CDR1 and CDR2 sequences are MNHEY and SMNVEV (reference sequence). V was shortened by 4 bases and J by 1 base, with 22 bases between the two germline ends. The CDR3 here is CASSSSRQVSIQNTEAFF. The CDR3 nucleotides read TGTGCCAGCAGTTCAAGCCGGCAGGTCTCGATTCAGAACACTGAAGCTTTCTTT.

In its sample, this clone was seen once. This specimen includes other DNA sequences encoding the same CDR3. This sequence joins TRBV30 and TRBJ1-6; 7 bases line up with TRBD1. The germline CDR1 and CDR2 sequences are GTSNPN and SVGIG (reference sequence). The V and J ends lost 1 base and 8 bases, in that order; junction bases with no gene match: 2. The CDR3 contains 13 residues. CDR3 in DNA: TGTGCCTGGAGTGGACAGGGCGATTCACCCCTCCACTTT. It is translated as CAWSGQGDSPLHF.

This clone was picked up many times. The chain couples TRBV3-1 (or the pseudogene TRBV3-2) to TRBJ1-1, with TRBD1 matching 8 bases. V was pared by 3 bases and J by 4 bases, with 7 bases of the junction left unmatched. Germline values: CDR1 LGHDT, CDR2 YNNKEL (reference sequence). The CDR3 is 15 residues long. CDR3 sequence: CASSHQGAGSTEAFF. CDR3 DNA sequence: TGTGCCAGCAGCCACCAGGGGGCAGGTTCCACTGAAGCTTTCTTT.

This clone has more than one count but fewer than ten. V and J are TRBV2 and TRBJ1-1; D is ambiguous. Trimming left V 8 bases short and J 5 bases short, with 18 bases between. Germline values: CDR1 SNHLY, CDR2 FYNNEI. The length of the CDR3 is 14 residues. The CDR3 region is CASWGYGIRTEAFF. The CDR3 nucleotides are TGTGCCAGCTGGGGTTACGGGATCCGGACTGAAGCTTTCTTT.